One T cell receptor beta chain is described in this entry. The antigen is not known. These data originate in a study of glioma-infiltrating T cells after dendritic cell vaccination. Overall study results and limits: Survival was not directly related to TCR clonality in these patients.

Profiling relied on immunoSEQ multiplex PCR, and the TCRdb table lists in-frame clones only, not all of them. Seen here are about 20,000 clones, about four fifths observed once, and the top ten hold 30% to 45%. Trimming removed 6 bases from V and 7 bases from J; junction bases left unmatched: 14. This CDR3 has 15 residues. The germline CDR1 and CDR2 sequences are SGHRS and YFSETQ. The J gene is TRBJ2-7, the V gene TRBV5-1, with 9 bases matching TRBD2. This specimen was blood, taken before dendritic cell vaccination. This sequence originates from a human donor with glioblastoma. CDR3 residues: CASNKIAGGPGEQYF. The CDR3 bases are TGCGCCAGCAACAAAATTGCGGGAGGGCCAGGAGAGCAGTACTTC.